The clone carrying this T cell receptor beta chain has a single count. Its cognate antigen is unknown. This sample was taken from a study of Ad26.COV2.S vaccination and SARS-CoV-2 variants. As for the study in general: Of the COV1001 trial arms, the Ad26.COV2.S arm included the donor. The vaccine Ad26.COV2.S was put into the muscle once, or twice with 56 days between.

Findings and limits, study-wide: People given the vaccine had a wider spike-specific TCR breadth than placebo recipients did.

Assay used: immunoSEQ multiplex PCR; TCRdb lists only in-frame clones, some missing. The table records 200,000 to 300,000 clones, approximately 90% of them present only once. The V and J ends lost 4 bases and 3 bases, in that order; junction bases with no gene match: 4. Germline values: CDR1 LGHNA, CDR2 YSLEER. The CDR3 length is 14 residues. Treatment of the sample: 19 received Ad26.COV2.S at low or high dose, single or two shots; about 5 received placebo; per-sample allocation not given. The study sampled participants on day 63 after the first vaccine or placebo injection. Donation came from an adult in Boston who was aged 18-55 years.

This chain connects TRBV4-3 to TRBJ1-1; 8 bases map to TRBD1. This receptor was obtained from a person aged 18-65 years who received the Ad26.COV2.S COVID-19 vaccine or a placebo. This material consisted of peripheral blood, taken in a trial of Ad26.COV2.S vaccine versus placebo. CDR3 sequence: CASSRRTGYTEAFF. CDR3 DNA sequence: TGCGCCAGCAGCCGGAGGACAGGGTACACTGAAGCTTTCTTT.